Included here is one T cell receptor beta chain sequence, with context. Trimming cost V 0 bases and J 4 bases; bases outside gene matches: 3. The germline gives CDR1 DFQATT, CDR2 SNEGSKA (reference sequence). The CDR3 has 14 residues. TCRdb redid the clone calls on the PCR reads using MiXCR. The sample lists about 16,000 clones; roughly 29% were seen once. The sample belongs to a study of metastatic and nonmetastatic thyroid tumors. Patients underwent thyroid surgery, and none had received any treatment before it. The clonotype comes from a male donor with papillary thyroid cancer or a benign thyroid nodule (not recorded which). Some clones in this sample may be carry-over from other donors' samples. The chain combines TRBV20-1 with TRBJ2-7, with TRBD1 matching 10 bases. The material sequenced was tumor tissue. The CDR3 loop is CSARDWDRGYEQYF. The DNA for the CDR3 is TGCAGTGCTAGAGATTGGGACAGGGGTTACGAGCAGTACTTC.